The sequence of this TCR beta chain was determined in a study of T cell responses to AZD1222 COVID-19 vaccine. Study-wide background: Both about-4-week and about-12-week second-dose recipients were combined.

Only in-frame clones appear in the TCRdb table, and some are missing; sequencing was by immunoSEQ multiplex PCR. The table lists 100,000 to 150,000 clones, 65% to 90% of them singletons. Regarding the study as a whole: As reported, nearly half of all spike-specific TCRs target variant regions that are unmutated. Across the whole spike, CD4 TCRs peaked at regions 160-218 and 743-854.

To note about this clone: The target antigen is unknown.

The sequenced sample was peripheral blood, obtained on day 0 of AZD1222 vaccination. This sequence was found in an adult in good health.

CDR3 bases: TGTGCCAGCAGTCTAGCGGGGCGGGAGACCCAGTACTTC. Amino acids: CASSLAGRETQYF. The genes are TRBV2 and TRBJ2-5; 9 nucleotides agree with TRBD2. Germline V gene data show CDR1 as SNHLY and CDR2 as FYNNEI. Trimming removed 5 bases from V and 5 bases from J; junction bases left unmatched: 3. The CDR3 is made up of 13 amino acids. Variable domain in full (rest from reference TRBV2 and TRBJ2-5): EPEVTQTPSHQVTQMGQEVILRCVPISNHLYFYWYRQILGQKVEFLVSFYNNEISEKSEIFDDQFSVERPDGSNFTLKIRSTKLEDSAMYFCASSLAGRETQYFGPGTRLLVL.